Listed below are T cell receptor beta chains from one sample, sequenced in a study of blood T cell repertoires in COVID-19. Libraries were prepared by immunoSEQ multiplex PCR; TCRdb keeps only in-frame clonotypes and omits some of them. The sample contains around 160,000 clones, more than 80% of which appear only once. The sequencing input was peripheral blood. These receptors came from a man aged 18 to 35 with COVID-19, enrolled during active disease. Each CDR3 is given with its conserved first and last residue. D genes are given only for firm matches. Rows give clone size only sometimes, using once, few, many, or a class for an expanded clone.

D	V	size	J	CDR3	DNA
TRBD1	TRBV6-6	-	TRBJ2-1	CASRTPGQGDNEQFF	TGTGCCAGCAGGACGCCGGGACAGGGCGACAATGAGCAGTTCTTC
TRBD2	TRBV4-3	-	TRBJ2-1	CASSQDLQAGEVHEQFF	TGCGCCAGCAGCCAAGATCTACAAGCGGGAGAAGTCCATGAGCAGTTCTTC
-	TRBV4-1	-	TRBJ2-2	CASSQGGSPKGGELFF	TGCGCCAGCAGCCAGGGGGGATCCCCGAAAGGTGGGGAGCTGTTTTTT
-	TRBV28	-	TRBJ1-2	CASSLRRANYGYTF	TGTGCCAGCAGTTTACGCAGGGCTAACTATGGCTACACCTTC
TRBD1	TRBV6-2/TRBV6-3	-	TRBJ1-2	CASSRSDRGGYTF	TGTGCCAGCAGTCGTTCCGACAGGGGTGGCTACACCTTC
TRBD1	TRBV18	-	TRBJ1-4	CASSPRQGVDEKLFF	TGTGCCAGCTCACCAAGGCAGGGGGTAGATGAAAAACTGTTTTTT
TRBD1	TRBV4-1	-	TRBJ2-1	CASSQDQSTGGAGIEQFF	TGCGCCAGCAGCCAGGACCAAAGCACAGGGGGCGCAGGTATTGAGCAGTTCTTC
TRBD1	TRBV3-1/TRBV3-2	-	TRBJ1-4	CASSQGTGDRKLLF	TGTGCCAGCAGCCAAGGGACAGGGGATAGAAAACTGCTTTTT
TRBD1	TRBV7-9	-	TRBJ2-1	CASSPTGLVRWTYNEQFF	TGTGCCAGCAGTCCGACAGGGTTAGTTCGGTGGACCTACAATGAGCAGTTCTTC
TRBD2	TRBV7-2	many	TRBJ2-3	CASSLGTSGYTDTQYF	TGTGCCAGCAGCTTAGGGACTAGCGGTTACACAGATACGCAGTATTTT
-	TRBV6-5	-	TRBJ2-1	CASVSGQGVQFF	TGTGCCAGCGTCTCAGGGCAAGGAGTGCAGTTCTTC
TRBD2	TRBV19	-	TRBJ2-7	CASSILPGGSYEQYF	TGTGCCAGTAGTATCCTCCCGGGGGGTTCCTACGAGCAGTACTTC
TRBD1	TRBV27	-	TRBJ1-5	CASSFTGGGNQPQHF	TGTGCCAGCAGTTTCACAGGGGGCGGAAATCAGCCCCAGCATTTT
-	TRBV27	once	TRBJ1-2	CASSLSRDSGYTF	TGTGCCAGCAGTTTATCGAGAGACTCTGGCTACACCTTC
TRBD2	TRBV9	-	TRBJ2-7	CASSVWGRGDEQYF	TGTGCCAGCAGCGTTTGGGGTCGGGGGGACGAGCAGTACTTC
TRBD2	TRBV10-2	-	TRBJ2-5	CASGNWPSGSVLKETQYF	TGCGCCAGCGGAAATTGGCCTAGCGGGTCGGTACTAAAAGAGACCCAGTACTTC
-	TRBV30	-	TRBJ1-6	CAWQDSPLHF	TGTGCCTGGCAGGATTCACCCCTCCACTTT
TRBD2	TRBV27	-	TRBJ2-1	CASTPGLAGSLNEQFF	TGTGCCAGCACCCCCGGGCTAGCGGGTAGTTTGAATGAGCAGTTCTTC
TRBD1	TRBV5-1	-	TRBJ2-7	CASSLPDRGRYEQYF	TGCGCCAGCAGCTTGCCGGACAGGGGTCGGTACGAGCAGTACTTC
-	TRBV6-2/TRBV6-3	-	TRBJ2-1	CASSYWLKKMSSYNEQFF	TGTGCCAGCAGTTACTGGCTCAAAAAAATGTCCTCCTACAATGAGCAGTTCTTC
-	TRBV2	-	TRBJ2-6	CASSQWQSGANVLTF	TGTGCCAGCAGTCAGTGGCAATCTGGGGCCAACGTCCTGACTTTC
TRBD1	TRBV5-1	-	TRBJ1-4	CASRRTGGGEKLLF	TGCGCCAGCAGACGGACAGGAGGGGGTGAAAAACTGCTTTTT
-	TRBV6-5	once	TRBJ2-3	CASRRGGPRGTQYF	TGTGCCAGCAGAAGGGGGGGCCCTCGCGGTACGCAGTATTTT
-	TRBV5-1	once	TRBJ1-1	CASSLGVSTEAFF	TGCGCCAGCAGCTTAGGAGTGAGCACTGAAGCTTTCTTT
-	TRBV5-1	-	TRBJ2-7	CASSMTGGYEQYF	TGCGCCAGCAGCATGACAGGCGGCTACGAGCAGTACTTC
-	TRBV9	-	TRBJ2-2	CASSPDTGPTGELFF	TGTGCCAGCAGTCCAGATACAGGGCCCACCGGGGAGCTGTTTTTT
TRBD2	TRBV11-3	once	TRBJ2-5	CASSKNPGGGQETQYF	TGTGCCAGCAGCAAAAACCCGGGAGGGGGTCAAGAGACCCAGTACTTC
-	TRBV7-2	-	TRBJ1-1	CASSLGDYTEAFF	TGTGCCAGCAGCTTAGGAGATTACACTGAAGCTTTCTTT
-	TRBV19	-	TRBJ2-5	CASSGVPGKGETQYF	TGTGCCAGTTCGGGGGTGCCGGGGAAGGGTGAGACCCAGTACTTC
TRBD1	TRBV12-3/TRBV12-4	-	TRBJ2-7	CASGQAGSYEQYF	TGTGCCAGTGGACAGGCGGGCTCCTACGAGCAGTACTTC
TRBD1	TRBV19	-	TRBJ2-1	CASSTLHRGISYNEQFF	TGTGCCAGTAGTACACTCCACAGGGGCATCTCCTACAATGAGCAGTTCTTC
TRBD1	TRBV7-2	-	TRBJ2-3	CASSPTGVRYTDTQYF	TGTGCCAGCAGCCCTACAGGGGTGCGCTACACAGATACGCAGTATTTT